This TCR beta chain was sequenced for a study of TIL therapy for anti-PD-1-resistant metastatic lung cancer. Findings and caveats of the study: Many TIL product clones were absent from baseline tumor, suggesting clonal contraction.

This was the immunoSEQ v3 assay. The repertoire was sequenced with immunoSEQ multiplex PCR; TCRdb's copy has only in-frame clones and lacks some. The sample includes roughly 6,000 clones, about 66% seen only once; the top ten take around a sixth. Time point meaning: pre-treatment sample, taken before nivolumab and TIL therapy. The tumor samples were excised metastases, mostly pleural nodules or supraclavicular lymph nodes. As to this clone: What it binds is not known.

V lost 4 bases, J lost 0 bases, and 9 bases lay in between. In germline, CDR1 is MNHEY, CDR2 SMNVEV (reference sequence). This CDR3 contains 14 residues. This TCR was sampled from a person aged 25 to 85 with non-small cell lung cancer. The genes are TRBV27 and TRBJ1-1; perhaps TRBD1 as D (6 bases). The specimen comprised tumor tissue, sampled at baseline. This CDR3 reads CASSYRAMNTEAFF. The CDR3 coding sequence is TGTGCCAGCAGTTACAGGGCGATGAACACTGAAGCTTTCTTT.